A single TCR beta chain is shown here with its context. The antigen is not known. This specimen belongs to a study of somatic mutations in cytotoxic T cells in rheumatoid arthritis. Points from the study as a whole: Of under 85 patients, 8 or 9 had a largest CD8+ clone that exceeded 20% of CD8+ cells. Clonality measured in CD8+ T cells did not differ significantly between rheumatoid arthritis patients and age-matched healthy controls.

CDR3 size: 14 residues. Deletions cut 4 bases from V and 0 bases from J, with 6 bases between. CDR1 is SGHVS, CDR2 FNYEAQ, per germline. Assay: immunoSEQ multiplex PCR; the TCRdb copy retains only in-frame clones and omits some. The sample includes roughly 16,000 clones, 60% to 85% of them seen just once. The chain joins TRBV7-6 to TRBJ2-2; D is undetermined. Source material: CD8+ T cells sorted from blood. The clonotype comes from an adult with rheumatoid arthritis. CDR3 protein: CASSSSPNTGELFF. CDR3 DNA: TGTGCCAGCAGCTCATCACCGAACACCGGGGAGCTGTTTTTT.